This T cell receptor beta chain stems from a study of blood T cell repertoires in COVID-19. Turning to the study itself: PBMCs, B-cell-depleted T cells, or T cells provided the cDNA or gDNA that made up the material.

There are 16 residues in the CDR3. The germline gives CDR1 SEHNR, CDR2 FQNEAQ (reference sequence). V lost 3 bases and J 3 bases, leaving 17 bases between the germline ends. Authors' analysis steps: Counts of nucleated cells, estimated from reference gene primer amplification, were obtained. Sequenced by immunoSEQ multiplex PCR; TCRdb stores in-frame clones only, minus some. From that table come the V and J calls and clone size; the DNA was used to work out D and trimming. Of 350,000 or so clones in the sample, almost 90% were seen once. The chain is built from TRBV7-9 and TRBJ2-5; tentative D call: TRBD1 (6 bases). Sequences were obtained from peripheral blood. The receptor comes from a man between 18 and 29 years old with active or convalescent COVID-19. CDR3 in DNA: TGTGCCAGCAGCTTCGGTACGGCAGGGGCAAAAGAGACCCAGTACTTC. Protein product: CASSFGTAGAKETQYF. Together with reference TRBV7-9 and TRBJ2-5, the CDR3 gives the full variable domain: DTGVSQNPRHKITKRGQNVTFRCDPISEHNRLYWYRQTLGQGPEFLTYFQNEAQLEKSRLLSDRFSAERPKGSFSTLEIQRTEQGDSAMYLCASSFGTAGAKETQYFGPGTRLLVL.